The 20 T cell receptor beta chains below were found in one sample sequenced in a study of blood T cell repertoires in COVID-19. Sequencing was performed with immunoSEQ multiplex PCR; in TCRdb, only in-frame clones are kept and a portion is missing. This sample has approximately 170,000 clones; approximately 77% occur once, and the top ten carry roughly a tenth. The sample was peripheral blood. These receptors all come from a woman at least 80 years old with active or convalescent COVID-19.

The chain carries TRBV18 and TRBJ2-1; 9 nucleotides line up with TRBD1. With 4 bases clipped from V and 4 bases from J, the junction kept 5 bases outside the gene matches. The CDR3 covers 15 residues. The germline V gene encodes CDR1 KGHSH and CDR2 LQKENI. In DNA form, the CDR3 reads TGTGCCAGCTCACGAAGGGACAGGGTTTACAATGAGCAGTTCTTC. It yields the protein CASSRRDRVYNEQFF.

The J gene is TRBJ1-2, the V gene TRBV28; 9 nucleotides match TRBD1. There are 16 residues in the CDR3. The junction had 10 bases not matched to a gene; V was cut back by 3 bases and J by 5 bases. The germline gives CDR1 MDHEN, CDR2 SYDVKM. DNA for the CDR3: TGTGCCAGCAGTTTCGCCGGGACAGGGACCTTATATGGCTACACCTTC. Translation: CASSFAGTGTLYGYTF.

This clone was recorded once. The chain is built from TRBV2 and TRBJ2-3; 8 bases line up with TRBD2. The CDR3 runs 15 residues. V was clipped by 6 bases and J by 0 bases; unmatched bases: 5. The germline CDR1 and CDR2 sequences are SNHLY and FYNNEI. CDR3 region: CASRLAASSTDTQYF. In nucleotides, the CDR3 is TGTGCCAGCAGACTAGCGGCGAGTAGCACAGATACGCAGTATTTT.

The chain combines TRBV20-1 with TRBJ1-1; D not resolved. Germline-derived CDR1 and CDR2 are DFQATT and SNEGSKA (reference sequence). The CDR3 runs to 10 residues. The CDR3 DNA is TGCAGCCCCGATGGGAGCGGGGCTTTCTTT. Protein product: CSPDGSGAFF.

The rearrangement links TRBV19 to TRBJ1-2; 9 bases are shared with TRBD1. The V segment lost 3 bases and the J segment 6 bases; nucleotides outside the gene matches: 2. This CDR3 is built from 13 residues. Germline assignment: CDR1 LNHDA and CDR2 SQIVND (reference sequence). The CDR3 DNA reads TGTGCCAGTAGTATGGGACAGGGAGATGGCTACACCTTC. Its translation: CASSMGQGDGYTF.

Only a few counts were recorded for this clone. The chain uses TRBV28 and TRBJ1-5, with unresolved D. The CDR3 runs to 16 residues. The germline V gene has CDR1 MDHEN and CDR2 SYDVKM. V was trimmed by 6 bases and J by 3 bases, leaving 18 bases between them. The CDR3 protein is CASSSPTPGNNQPQHF. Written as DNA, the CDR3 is TGTGCCAGCAGCTCCCCCACGCCCGGGAACAATCAGCCCCAGCATTTT.

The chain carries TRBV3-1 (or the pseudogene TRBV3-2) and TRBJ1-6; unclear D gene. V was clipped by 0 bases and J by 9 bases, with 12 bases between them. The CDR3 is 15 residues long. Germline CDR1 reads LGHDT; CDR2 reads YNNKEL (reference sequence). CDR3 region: CASSQDLGAGSPLHF. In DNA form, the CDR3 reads TGTGCCAGCAGCCAAGATTTGGGCGCGGGTTCACCCCTCCACTTT.

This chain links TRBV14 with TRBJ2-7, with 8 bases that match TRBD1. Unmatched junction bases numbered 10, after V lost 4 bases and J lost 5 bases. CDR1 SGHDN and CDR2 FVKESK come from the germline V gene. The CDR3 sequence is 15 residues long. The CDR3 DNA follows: TGTGCCAGCAGCCCACCCTCTGACAGGGGACACGAGCAGTACTTC. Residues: CASSPPSDRGHEQYF.

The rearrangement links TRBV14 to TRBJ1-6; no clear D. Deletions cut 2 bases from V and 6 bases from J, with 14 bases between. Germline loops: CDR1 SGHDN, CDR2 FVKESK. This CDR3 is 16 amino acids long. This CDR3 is CASSQFGGSTNSPLHF. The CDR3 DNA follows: TGTGCCAGCAGCCAATTTGGAGGCAGCACTAATTCACCCCTCCACTTT.

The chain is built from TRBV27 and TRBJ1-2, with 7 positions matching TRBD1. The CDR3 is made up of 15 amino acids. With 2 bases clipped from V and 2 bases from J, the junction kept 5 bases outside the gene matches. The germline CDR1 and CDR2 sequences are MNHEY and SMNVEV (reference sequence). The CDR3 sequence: CASSLRGLTNYGYTF. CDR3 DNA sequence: TGTGCCAGCAGTTTAAGGGGGCTTACAAACTATGGCTACACCTTC.

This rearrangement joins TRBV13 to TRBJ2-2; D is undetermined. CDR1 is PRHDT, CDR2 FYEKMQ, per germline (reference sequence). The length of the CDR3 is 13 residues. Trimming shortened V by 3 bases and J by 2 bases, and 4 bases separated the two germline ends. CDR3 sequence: CASSFTNTGELFF. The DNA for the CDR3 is TGTGCCAGCAGCTTCACAAACACCGGGGAGCTGTTTTTT.

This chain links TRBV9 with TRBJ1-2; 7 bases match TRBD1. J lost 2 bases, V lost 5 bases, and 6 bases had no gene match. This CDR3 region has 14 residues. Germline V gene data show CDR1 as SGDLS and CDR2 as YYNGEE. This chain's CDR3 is CASSNYRGNYGYTF. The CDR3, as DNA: TGTGCCAGCAGTAACTACAGGGGAAACTATGGCTACACCTTC. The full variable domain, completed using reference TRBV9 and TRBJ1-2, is DSGVTQTPKHLITATGQRVTLRCSPRSGDLSVYWYQQSLDQGLQFLIQYYNGEERAKGNILERFSAQQFPDLHSELNLSSLELGDSALYFCASSNYRGNYGYTFGSGTRLTVV.

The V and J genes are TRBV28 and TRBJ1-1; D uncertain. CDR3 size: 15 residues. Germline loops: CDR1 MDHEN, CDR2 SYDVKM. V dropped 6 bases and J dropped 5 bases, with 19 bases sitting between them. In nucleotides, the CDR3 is TGTGCCAGCAGCCCACCCGATACATTGTATACTGAAGCTTTCTTT. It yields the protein CASSPPDTLYTEAFF.

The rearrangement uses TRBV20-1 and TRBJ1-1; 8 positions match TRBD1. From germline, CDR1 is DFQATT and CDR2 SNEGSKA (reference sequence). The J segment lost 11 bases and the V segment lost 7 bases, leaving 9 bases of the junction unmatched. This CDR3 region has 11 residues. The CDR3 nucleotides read TGCAGTGTCCGGACAGGGACTGGGGCTTTCTTT. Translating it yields CSVRTGTGAFF.

This CDR3 reads CATSTDNGTGVNFGNQPQHF. The DNA for the CDR3 is TGTGCCACCAGCACCGACAATGGGACAGGGGTAAATTTTGGCAATCAGCCCCAGCATTTT. The V and J genes are TRBV15 and TRBJ1-5; 10 bases fit TRBD1. The CDR3 spans 20 residues. CDR1 and CDR2 (germline): LNHNV, YYDKDF (reference sequence). Trimming removed 4 bases from V and 2 bases from J; junction bases left unmatched: 17.

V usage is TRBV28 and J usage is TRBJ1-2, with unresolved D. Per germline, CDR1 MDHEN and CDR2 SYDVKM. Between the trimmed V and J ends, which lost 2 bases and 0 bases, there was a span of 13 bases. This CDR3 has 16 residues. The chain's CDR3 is CASSLGPATANYGYTF. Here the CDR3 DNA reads TGTGCCAGCAGTTTAGGGCCAGCCACAGCTAACTATGGCTACACCTTC.

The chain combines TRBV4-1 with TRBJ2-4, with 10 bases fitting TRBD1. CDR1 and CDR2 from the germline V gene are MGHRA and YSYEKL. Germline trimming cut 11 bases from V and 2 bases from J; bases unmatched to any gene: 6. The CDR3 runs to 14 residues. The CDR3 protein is CAWTGGRTKNIQYF. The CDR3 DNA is TGCGCCTGGACAGGGGGTAGGACCAAAAACATTCAGTACTTC.

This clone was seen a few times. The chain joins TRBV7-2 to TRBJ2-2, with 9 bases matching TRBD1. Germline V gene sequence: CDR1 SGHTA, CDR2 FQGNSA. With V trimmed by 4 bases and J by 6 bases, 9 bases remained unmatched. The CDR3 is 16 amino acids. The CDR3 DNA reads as TGTGCCAGCAGCTCCTGGGACAGGGTAGAAGCCGGGGAGCTGTTTTTT. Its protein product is CASSSWDRVEAGELFF.

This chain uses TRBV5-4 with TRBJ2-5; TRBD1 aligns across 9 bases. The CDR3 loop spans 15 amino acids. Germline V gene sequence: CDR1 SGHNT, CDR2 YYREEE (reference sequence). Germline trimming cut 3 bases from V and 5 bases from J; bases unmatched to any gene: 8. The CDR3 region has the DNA TGTGCCAGCAGCTCCATACAGGGGGCGGCGGAGACCCAGTACTTC. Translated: CASSSIQGAAETQYF.

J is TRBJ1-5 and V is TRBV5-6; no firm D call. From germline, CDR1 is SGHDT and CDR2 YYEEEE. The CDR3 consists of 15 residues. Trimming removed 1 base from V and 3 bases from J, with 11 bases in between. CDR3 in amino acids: CASSLLQANNQPQHF. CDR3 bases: TGTGCCAGCAGCTTGCTTCAGGCTAACAATCAGCCCCAGCATTTT.